This T cell receptor beta chain was captured by sequencing in a study of blood T cells in healthy people across ages. A J-beta primer mix and a sample-barcoded 5' primer were used in a second PCR of about 6 to 12 cycles. Unique molecular identifiers of 12 random nucleotides labeled each cDNA. MiXCR was run by TCRdb on the 5' RACE reads, yielding one entry per CDR3 protein. The sample holds some 1,800,000 distinct CDR3 sequences; about two fifths are singletons and the top ten take roughly 24%. The CDR3 sequence is 15 residues long. CDR1 is KGHDR, CDR2 SFDVKD, per germline. Trimming took 8 bases from V and 1 from J, leaving 13 bases between them. General study points: Greater diversity and more naive CD4+ cells were seen in long-lived donors than in aged donors. Estimated diversity that came from one million T cells was considered an underestimate.

Comments on this clonotype: Its antigen remains unknown.

Total RNA was extracted at no less than 6 micrograms per sample. The chain has TRBV24-1 and TRBJ2-2; D might be TRBD1 (6 bases). Sequencing was done on a sample of blood. This clonotype was sampled from a human donor in good health. DNA of the CDR3: TGTGCCACCAAGGATTCGGGACAGAACACCGGGGAGCTGTTTTTT. This gives the protein CATKDSGQNTGELFF.